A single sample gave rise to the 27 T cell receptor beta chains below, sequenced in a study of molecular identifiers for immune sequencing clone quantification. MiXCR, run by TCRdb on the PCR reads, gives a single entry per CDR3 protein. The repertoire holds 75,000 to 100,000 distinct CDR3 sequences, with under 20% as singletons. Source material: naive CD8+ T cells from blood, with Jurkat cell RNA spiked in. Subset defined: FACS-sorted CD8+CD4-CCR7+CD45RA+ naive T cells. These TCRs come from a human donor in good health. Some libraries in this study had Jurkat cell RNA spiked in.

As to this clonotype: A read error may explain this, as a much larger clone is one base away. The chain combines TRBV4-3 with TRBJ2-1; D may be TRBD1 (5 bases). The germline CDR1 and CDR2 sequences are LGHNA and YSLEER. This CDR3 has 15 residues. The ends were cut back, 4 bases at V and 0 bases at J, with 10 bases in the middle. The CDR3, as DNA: TGCGCCAGCAGCCTCAGGACAATCTCCTACAATGAGCAGTTCTTC. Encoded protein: CASSLRTISYNEQFF.

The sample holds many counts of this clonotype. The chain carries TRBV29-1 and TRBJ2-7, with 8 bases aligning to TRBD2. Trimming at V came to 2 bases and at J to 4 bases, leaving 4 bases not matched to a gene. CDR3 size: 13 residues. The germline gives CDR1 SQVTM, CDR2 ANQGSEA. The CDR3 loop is CSVEPAGEYEQYF. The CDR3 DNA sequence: TGCAGCGTTGAACCAGCGGGAGAGTACGAGCAGTACTTC.

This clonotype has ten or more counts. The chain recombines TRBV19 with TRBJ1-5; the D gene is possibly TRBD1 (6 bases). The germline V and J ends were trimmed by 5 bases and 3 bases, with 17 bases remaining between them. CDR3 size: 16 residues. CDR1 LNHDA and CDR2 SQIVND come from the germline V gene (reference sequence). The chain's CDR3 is CASSPVSGDLNQPQHF. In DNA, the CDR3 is TGTGCCAGTAGTCCTGTATCAGGGGACCTCAATCAGCCCCAGCATTTT.

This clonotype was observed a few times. CDR3 nucleotide sequence: TGTGCCTGGAGTCGGGGGGGGCGGGCCGCCTACGAGCAGTACTTC. Its protein product is CAWSRGGRAAYEQYF. The chain carries TRBV30 and TRBJ2-7; 8 bases map to TRBD2. Germline CDR1 and CDR2: GTSNPN and SVGIG (reference sequence). The CDR3 totals 15 residues. Germline trimming cut 2 bases from V and 2 bases from J; bases unmatched to any gene: 8.

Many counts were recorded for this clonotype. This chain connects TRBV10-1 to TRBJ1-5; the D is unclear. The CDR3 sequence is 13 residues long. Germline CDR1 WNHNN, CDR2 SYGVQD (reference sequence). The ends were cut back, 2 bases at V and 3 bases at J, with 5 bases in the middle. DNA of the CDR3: TGCGCCAGCAGTGAGGGTTACAATCAGCCCCAGCATTTT. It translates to CASSEGYNQPQHF.

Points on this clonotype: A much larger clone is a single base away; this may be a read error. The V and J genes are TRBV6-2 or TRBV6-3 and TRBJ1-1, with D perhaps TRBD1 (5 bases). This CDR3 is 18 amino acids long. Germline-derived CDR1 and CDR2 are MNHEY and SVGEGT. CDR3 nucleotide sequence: TGTACCAGCAGTTACTCGAACGCGTGGGGCAGTATGAACACTGAAGCTTTCTTT. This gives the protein CTSSYSNAWGSMNTEAFF.

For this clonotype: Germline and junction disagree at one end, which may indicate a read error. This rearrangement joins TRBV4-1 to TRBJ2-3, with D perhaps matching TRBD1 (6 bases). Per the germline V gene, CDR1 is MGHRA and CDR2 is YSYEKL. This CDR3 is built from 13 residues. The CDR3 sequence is CASSHRKTGTQYF. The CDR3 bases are TGCGCCAGCAGTCACCGCAAGACAGGTACGCAGTATTTT.

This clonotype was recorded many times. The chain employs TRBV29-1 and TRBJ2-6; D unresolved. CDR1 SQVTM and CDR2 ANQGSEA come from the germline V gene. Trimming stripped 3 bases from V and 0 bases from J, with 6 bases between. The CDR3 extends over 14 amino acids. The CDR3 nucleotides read TGCAGCGTTGAGTCCGTCTCTGGGGCCAACGTCCTGACTTTC. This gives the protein CSVESVSGANVLTF.

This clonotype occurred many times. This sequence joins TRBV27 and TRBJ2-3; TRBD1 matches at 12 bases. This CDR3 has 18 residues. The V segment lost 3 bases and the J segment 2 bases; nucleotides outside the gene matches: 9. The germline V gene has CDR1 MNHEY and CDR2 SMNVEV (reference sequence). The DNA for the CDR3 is TGTGCCAGCAGTTTCGGGACAGGGGGCGCGACCACCACAGATACGCAGTATTTT. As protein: CASSFGTGGATTTDTQYF.

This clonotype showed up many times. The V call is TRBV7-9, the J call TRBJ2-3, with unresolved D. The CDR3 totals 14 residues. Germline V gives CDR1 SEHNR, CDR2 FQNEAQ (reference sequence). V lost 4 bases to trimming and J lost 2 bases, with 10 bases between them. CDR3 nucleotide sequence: TGTGCCAGCAGCTCCCCGTTCTACACAGATACGCAGTATTTT. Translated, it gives CASSSPFYTDTQYF.

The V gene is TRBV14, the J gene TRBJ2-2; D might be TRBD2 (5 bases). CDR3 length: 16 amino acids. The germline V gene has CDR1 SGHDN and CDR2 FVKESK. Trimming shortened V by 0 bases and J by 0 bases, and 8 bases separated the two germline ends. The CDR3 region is CASSQDEGPNTGELFF. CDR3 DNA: TGTGCCAGCAGCCAAGACGAGGGTCCGAACACCGGGGAGCTGTTTTTT.

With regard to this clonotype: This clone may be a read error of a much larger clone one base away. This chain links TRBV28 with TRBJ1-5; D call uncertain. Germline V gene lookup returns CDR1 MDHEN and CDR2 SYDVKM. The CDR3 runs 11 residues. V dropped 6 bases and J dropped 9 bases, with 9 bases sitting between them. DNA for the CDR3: TGTGCCAGCAGCGATGATCGGCCCCAGCATTTT. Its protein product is CASSDDRPQHF.

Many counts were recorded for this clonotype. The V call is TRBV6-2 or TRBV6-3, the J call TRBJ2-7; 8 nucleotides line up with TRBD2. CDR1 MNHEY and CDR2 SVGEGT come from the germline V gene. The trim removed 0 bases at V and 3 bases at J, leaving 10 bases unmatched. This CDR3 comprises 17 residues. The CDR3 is CASSYSSDGRAHYEQYF. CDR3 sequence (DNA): TGTGCCAGCAGTTACTCGAGTGACGGGAGGGCCCACTACGAGCAGTACTTC.

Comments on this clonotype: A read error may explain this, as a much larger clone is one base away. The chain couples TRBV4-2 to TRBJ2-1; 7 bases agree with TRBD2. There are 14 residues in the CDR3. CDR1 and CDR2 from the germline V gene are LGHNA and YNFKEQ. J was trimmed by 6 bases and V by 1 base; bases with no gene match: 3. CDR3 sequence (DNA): TGTGCCAGCAGCCAAGGCGCTAGCGGCAATGAGCAGTTCTTC. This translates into CASSQGASGNEQFF.

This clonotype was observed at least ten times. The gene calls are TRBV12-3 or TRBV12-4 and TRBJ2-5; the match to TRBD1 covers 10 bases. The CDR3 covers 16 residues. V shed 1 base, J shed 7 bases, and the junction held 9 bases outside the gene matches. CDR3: CASSLGTGGLGGTQYF. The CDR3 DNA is TGTGCCAGCAGTTTAGGGACAGGGGGTCTAGGTGGGACCCAGTACTTC.

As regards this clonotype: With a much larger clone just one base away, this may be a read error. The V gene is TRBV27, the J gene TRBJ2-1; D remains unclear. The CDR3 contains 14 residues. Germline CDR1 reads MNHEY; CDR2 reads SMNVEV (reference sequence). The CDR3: CASSSARNYNEQLF. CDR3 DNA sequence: TGTGCCAGCAGTTCCGCCCGGAATTACAATGAGCAGCTCTTC.

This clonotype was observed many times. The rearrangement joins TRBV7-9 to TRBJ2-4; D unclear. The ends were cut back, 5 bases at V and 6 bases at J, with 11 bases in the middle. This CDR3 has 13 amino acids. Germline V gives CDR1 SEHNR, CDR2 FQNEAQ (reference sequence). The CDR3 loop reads CASSGPGGNIQYF. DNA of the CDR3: TGTGCCAGCAGCGGCCCCGGCGGAAACATTCAGTACTTC.

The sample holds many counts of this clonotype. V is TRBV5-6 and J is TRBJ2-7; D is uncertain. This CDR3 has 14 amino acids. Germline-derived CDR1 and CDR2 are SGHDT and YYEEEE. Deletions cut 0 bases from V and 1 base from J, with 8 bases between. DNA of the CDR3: TGTGCCAGCAGCTTGGCGGTCCGATCCTACGAGCAGTACTTC. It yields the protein CASSLAVRSYEQYF.

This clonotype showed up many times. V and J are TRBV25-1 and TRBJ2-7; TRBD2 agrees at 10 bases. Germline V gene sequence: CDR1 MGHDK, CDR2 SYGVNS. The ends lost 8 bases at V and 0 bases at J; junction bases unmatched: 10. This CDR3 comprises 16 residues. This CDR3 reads CASPRGTSADSYEQYF. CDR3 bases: TGTGCCAGCCCAAGGGGGACTAGCGCCGACTCCTACGAGCAGTACTTC.

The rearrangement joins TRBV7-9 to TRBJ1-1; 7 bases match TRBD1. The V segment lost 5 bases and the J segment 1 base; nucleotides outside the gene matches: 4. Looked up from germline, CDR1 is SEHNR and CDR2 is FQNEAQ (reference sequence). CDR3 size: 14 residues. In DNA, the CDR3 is TGTGCCAGCAGCACGACAGGGTGGAACACTGAAGCTTTCTTT. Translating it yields CASSTTGWNTEAFF.

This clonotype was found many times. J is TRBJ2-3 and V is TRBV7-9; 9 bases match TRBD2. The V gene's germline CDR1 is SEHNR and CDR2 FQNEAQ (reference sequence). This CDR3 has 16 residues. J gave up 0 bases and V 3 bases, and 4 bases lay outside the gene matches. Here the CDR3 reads CASSLTSGPSTDTQYF. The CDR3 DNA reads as TGTGCCAGCAGCTTGACTAGCGGACCTAGCACAGATACGCAGTATTTT.

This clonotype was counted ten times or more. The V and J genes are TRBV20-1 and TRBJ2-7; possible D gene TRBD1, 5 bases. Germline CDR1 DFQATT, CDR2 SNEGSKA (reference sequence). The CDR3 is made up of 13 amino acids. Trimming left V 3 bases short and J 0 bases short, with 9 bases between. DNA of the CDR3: TGCAGTGCTAGGACCCAGGGCTCCTACGAGCAGTACTTC. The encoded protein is CSARTQGSYEQYF.

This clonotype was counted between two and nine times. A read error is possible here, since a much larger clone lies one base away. The CDR3 DNA sequence: TGTGCCAGCAGATGGCTTGGCACAGGTACGCAGTATTTT. The encoded protein is CASRWLGTGTQYF. The chain employs TRBV6-5 and TRBJ2-3; maybe TRBD1 (5 bases). CDR1 and CDR2 from the germline V gene are MNHEY and SVGAGI. The CDR3 runs to 13 residues.

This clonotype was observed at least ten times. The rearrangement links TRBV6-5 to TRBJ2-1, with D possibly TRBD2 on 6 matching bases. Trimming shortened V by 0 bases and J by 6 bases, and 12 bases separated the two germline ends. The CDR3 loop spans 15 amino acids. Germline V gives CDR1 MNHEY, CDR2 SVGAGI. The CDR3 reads CASSYSAGSLNEQFF. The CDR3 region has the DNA TGTGCCAGCAGTTACTCTGCGGGGAGTCTCAATGAGCAGTTCTTC.

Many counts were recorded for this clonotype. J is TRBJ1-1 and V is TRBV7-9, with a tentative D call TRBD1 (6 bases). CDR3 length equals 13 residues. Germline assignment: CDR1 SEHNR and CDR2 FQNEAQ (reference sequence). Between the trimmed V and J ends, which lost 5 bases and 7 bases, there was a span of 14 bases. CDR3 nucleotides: TGTGCCAGCAGCGAAGGCAGGGGTGGTGAAGCTTTCTTT. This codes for CASSEGRGGEAFF. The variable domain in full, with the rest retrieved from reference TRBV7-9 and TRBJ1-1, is DTGVSQNPRHKITKRGQNVTFRCDPISEHNRLYWYRQTLGQGPEFLTYFQNEAQLEKSRLLSDRFSAERPKGSFSTLEIQRTEQGDSAMYLCASSEGRGGEAFFGQGTRLTVV.

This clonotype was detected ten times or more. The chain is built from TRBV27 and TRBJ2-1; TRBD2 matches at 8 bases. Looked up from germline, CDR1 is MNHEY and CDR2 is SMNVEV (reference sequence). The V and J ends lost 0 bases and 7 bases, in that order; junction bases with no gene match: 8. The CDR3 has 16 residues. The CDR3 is CASSLSIAGSQNEQFF. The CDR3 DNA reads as TGTGCCAGCAGTTTATCGATAGCGGGGAGCCAAAATGAGCAGTTCTTC.

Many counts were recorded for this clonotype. CDR3 nucleotide sequence: TGCAGTACCCGCCAAGTCTCGGTGGAGCAGTACTTC. Its protein is CSTRQVSVEQYF. This chain connects TRBV20-1 to TRBJ2-7; no definite D call. Trimming removed 8 bases from V and 7 bases from J, with 18 bases in between. Germline lookup yields CDR1 DFQATT and CDR2 SNEGSKA (reference sequence). The CDR3 extends over 12 amino acids.